Sequencing of this TCR beta chain was carried out in a study of somatic mutations in cytotoxic T cells in rheumatoid arthritis. The wider study: Peripheral blood samples of roughly 30 ml EDTA were taken from patients directly after diagnosis and before treatment.

As regards this clone: Its matching antigen is unknown.

CDR3 size: 15 residues. The germline CDR1 and CDR2 sequences are MNHEY and SMNVEV (reference sequence). V lost 1 base, J lost 4 bases, and 14 bases lay in between. Findings of the study overall: Among approximately 60 patients, about 8 showed a largest CD8+ clone that surpassed 20% of CD8+ cells.

Measured with immunoSEQ multiplex PCR; TCRdb has only the in-frame clones, and not every one. The table has 14,000 or so clones, 74% seen once. Sample: CD8+ T cells sorted from blood. This clonotype originated in an adult with rheumatoid arthritis. The rearrangement uses TRBV27 and TRBJ2-7; D may correspond to TRBD1 or TRBD2 (5 bases each). For the CDR3, the DNA is TGTGCCAGCAGTTTATTCCCCGGGGCTGGGTACGAGCAGTACTTC. It translates to CASSLFPGAGYEQYF.